This T cell receptor (beta chain) was obtained from a study of chemoradiotherapy in HPV16-positive cancers. Looking at the study overall: Candidate HPV-specific T-cell clones and common TCR motifs came from functional assays in a couple of HPV16-positive patients. Findings of the study overall: Candidate HPV-specific clones and E7-related TCR motifs grew in tumor during treatment. The functional HPV-specific definition rests on just two HPV16-positive patients.

Comments on this clone: Its target is not known.

Unmatched junction bases numbered 12, after V lost 8 bases and J lost 6 bases. The CDR3 loop spans 14 amino acids. Germline-derived CDR1 and CDR2 are LNHDA and SQIVND (reference sequence). Profiled with immunoSEQ multiplex PCR; TCRdb holds only in-frame clones, not every one. The table lists thousands of clones, 70% to 80% of them singletons. This TCR derives from a human donor with HPV-associated anogenital cancer. The specimen comprised tumor tissue, sampled from a patient who underwent chemoradiotherapy. The chain employs TRBV19 and TRBJ1-1; 7 positions match TRBD1. CDR3 loop: CASEKGQTLSEAFF. The CDR3 region has the DNA TGTGCCAGTGAAAAGGGACAGACTCTTTCTGAAGCTTTCTTT.